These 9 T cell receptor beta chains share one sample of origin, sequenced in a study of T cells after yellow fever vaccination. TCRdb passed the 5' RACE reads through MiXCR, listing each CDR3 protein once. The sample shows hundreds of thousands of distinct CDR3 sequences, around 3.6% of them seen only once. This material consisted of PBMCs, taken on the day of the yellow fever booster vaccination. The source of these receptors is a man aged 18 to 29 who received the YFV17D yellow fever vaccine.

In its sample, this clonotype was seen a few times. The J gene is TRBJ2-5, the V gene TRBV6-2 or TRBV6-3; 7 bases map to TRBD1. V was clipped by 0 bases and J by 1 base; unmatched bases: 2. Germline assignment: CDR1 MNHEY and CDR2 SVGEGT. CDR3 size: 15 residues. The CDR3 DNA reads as TGTGCCAGCAGTTACTCCCGGGACAGCCAAGAGACCCAGTACTTC. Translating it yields CASSYSRDSQETQYF.

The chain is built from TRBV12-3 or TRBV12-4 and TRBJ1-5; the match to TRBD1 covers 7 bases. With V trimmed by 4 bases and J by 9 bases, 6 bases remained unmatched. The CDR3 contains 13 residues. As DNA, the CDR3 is TGTGCCAGCAGTTGGACAGGCCTGGGGCCCCAGCATTTT. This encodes CASSWTGLGPQHF.

The CDR3 DNA reads as TGTGCCAGCAGCCCTGGACAGTCCAAAAACATTCAGTACTTC. This codes for CASSPGQSKNIQYF. The chain is built from TRBV11-2 and TRBJ2-4; perhaps TRBD1 as D (6 bases). The germline gives CDR1 SGHAT, CDR2 FQNNGV. Trimming took 5 bases from V and 2 from J, leaving 10 bases between them. The CDR3 runs to 14 residues. The whole variable domain, remainder taken from reference TRBV11-2 and TRBJ2-4, is EAGVAQSPRYKIIEKRQSVAFWCNPISGHATLYWYQQILGQGPKLLIQFQNNGVVDDSQLPKDRFSAERLKGVDSTLKIQPAKLEDSAVYLCASSPGQSKNIQYFGAGTRLSVL.

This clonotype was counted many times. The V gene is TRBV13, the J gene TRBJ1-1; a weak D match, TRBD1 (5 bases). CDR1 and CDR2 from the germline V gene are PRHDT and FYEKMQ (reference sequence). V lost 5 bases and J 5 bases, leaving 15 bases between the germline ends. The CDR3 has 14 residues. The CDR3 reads CASSMGGRGTEAFF. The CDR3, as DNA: TGTGCCAGCAGCATGGGGGGTCGGGGGACTGAAGCTTTCTTT.

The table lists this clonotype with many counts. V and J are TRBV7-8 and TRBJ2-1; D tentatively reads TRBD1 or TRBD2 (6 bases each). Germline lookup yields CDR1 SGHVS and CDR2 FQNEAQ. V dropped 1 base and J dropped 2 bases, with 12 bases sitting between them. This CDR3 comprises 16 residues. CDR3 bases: TGTGCCAGCAGCTTAGGATGGGGGGCCCCCTACAATGAGCAGTTCTTC. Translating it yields CASSLGWGAPYNEQFF. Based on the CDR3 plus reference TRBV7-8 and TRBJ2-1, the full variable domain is GAGVSQSPRYKVAKRGQDVALRCDPISGHVSLFWYQQALGQGPEFLTYFQNEAQLDKSGLPSDRFFAERPEGSVSTLKIQRTQQEDSAVYLCASSLGWGAPYNEQFFGPGTRLTVL.

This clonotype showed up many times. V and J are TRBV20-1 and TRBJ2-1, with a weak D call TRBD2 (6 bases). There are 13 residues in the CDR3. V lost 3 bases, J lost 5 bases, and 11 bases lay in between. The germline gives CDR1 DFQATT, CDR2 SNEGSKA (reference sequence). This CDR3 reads CSASSGGNNEQFF. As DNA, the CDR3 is TGCAGTGCTAGCTCCGGGGGTAACAATGAGCAGTTCTTC.

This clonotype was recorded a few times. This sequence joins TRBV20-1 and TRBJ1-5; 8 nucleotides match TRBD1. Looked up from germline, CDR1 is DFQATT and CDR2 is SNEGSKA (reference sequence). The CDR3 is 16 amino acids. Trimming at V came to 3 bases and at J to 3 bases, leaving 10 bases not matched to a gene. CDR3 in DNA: TGCAGTGCTAGCGTCCGACAGGGGACGTTCAATCAGCCCCAGCATTTT. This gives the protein CSASVRQGTFNQPQHF.

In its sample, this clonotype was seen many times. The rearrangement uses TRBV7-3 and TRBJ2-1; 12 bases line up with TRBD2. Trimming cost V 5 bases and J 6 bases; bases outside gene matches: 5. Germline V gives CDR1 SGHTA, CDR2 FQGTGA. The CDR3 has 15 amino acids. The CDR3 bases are TGTGCCAGCAGCCTCCTAGCGGGGGGGGGCAATGAGCAGTTCTTC. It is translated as CASSLLAGGGNEQFF.

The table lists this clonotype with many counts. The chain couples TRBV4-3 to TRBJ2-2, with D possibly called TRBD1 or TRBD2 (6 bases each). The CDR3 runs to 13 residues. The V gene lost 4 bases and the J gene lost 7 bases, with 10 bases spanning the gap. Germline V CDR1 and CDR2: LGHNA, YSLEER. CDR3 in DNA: TGCGCCAGCAGCCCCGGGGGCCACGGGGAGCTGTTTTTT. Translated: CASSPGGHGELFF.